The T cell receptor beta chain under discussion was sequenced for a study of cytomegalovirus exposure and HLA in healthy donors (dated by TCRdb to 2017 to 2019). Describing the broader study: An earlier analysis of around 600 of the donors reported approximately 290 Gb of sequence data and 117 million unique TCR beta sequences from about 180 million T cells. The genetic ancestry cluster associated with self-reported Caucasian donors included 81% of the 300 to 400 genotyped donors. A separate validation cohort of over 95 different subjects was used in addition to the roughly 700-subject first cohort. In a later genetic analysis, genome-wide SNP genotypes for 398 of the 666 donors were used, and that subset was treated as a discovery cohort. To predict cytomegalovirus infection status, the study brought together high-throughput TCR immunosequencing, statistical association of individual TCRs with disease status, and machine learning. Donor age, sex, ethnicity and CMV serostatus were compiled together with the repertoire data. In the later analysis, no new phenotypic data were used to find candidate immune exposures; instead, reliance was placed on TCR beta sequences and their occurrence across donors. All discovery cohort repertoires had been generated on a single sequencing platform. The T cell repertoires of some 700 subjects were profiled by immunosequencing and related to cytomegalovirus serostatus. A handful of DR-DQ haplotypes were handled as single units for association and clustering because linkage in the cohort was strong. Among roughly 400 genotyped donors of the cohort, an average of around 250,000 unique TCR beta nucleotide sequences was sequenced per donor, of which about 18% were non-productive. An earlier analysis of 450 to 750 of the donors used high-throughput TCR beta sequencing to judge whether each TCR beta V gene segment behaved as functional or pseudogenic. An early release covering 500 to 750 HLA-typed donors comprised approximately 290 gigabases of sequencing data and 65 million to 100 million unique TCR sequences. HLA typing covered class I and class II loci at four-digit resolution. The study aimed to test whether signatures of past pathogen exposure could be identified by cataloging public T cell receptors. Typing coverage differed by locus: A, B, C, DRB1 and DQB1 were typed in about 620-640 donors, DQA1 in about 550, DPA1 in some 610, and DPB1 in 450 to 490. In a later analysis, previously published TCR beta repertoires from about 640 donors were re-analyzed and high-resolution HLA genotyping was added so that TCR occurrence patterns could be studied. The research as a whole found: Linkage disequilibrium might explain the correlated functional status among segregating V segments, but an unknown experimental factor could not be ruled out. HLA typing was unavailable for some donors at each locus, so association tests used only the typed subset. The sequencing pipeline was judged likely to have produced a cluster of highly shared sequence variants as a technical artifact. The only immune exposure information available for the cohort was CMV serostatus. Broadly in line with IMGT annotations, most TCR beta V segments showed up in productive rearrangements about 87% or about 30% of the time in an earlier analysis of approximately 600 of the donors. Only TCR beta chains were sequenced in this cohort, and the absence of alpha or paired-chain data limited detectable features. A later analysis found that TCR association rates varied across HLA loci, with DRB1 alleles showing the most associated TCRs and HLA-C alleles the fewest. In both the original and validation cohorts, the classifier was reported to diagnose cytomegalovirus status with high specificity and sensitivity. Sequencing depth was assumed to be roughly uniform across donors in the presence/absence analyses, though that assumption may not hold. In a later genetic analysis, a missense DCLRE1C variant was associated with V-gene and J-gene trimming of TCR beta chains, and the association was replicated in an independent cohort. The authors suggested that the approach could potentially be generalized to other disease states and immunological phenotypes. Most TCR sequences were observed very rarely across donors, whereas some public TCRs were present in many individuals. Several of the top co-occurrence clusters appeared to be linked to parvovirus B19, influenza, CMV and Epstein-Barr virus, according to a later analysis. When HLA alleles, especially DR and DQ, strongly co-occurred, attributing TCR associations to individual alleles was difficult. In a later analysis, HLA-associated TCR beta chains were found to be more clonally expanded and to have lower generation probabilities than equally common non-associated chains. Some IMGT-functional V segments, including TRBV6-2 and TRBV6-3, could not be told apart with the 87-base-pair reads, so those segments were excluded. The study gave a list of 150 to 200 TCR beta chains associated with cytomegalovirus. A later genetic analysis reported fewer N-insertions in productive TCRs among donors in an Asian-associated ancestry cluster than the approximately 670-donor mean. Because counts were too low, 15 or so rarely observed V segments, including chromosome 9 orphons, were excluded from the earlier analysis of a few hundred of the donors. A further reported finding was that TCR beta sequences accurately predicted the HLA-A and HLA-B alleles for most subjects in the first cohort. Three of the identified cytomegalovirus-associated TCR beta chains were confirmed in vitro to be specific for cytomegalovirus antigens. At a false discovery rate of 0.05, a later analysis linked about 16,000 TCR beta sequences to specific HLA alleles. According to a later analysis, most CMV-associated TCR beta chains appeared to be HLA-restricted, and the HLA associations seemed to be driven largely by CMV exposure.

Library preparation employed the immunoSEQ multiplex PCR assay. A mixture of 60 forward primers for TCR Vbeta segments and 13 reverse primers for TCR Jbeta segments was used in the multiplex PCR. The CDR3 region of rearranged TCR beta genes was amplified from genomic DNA with a multiplex PCR assay. The Illumina HiSeq System was used to sequence the amplified TCR beta libraries as 87-base-pair reads. In the original analysis: Across the 666 repertoires, a later analysis counted approximately 75 million unique TCR beta chains, roughly 11 million of which were shared by at least two donors. Raw reads were error-corrected and collapsed into unique sequences by a nearest-neighbor algorithm in which closely related sequences were merged to remove PCR and sequencing errors. To assign V, D and J gene segments, CDR3 sequences were aligned to IMGT reference sequences. For a sequence to be retained, at least a six-nucleotide match to both a V gene segment and a J gene segment was required. A rearrangement was called productive if the CDR3 had no stop codons and remained in frame with V and J, and every other rearrangement was called non-productive. Following IMGT convention, CDR3 was defined as the stretch from the second conserved V-encoded cysteine to the conserved J-encoded phenylalanine. Sequences without an unambiguous match to a single V gene segment were excluded from the earlier analysis of 587 of the donors. In an earlier analysis of more than 500 of the donors, a V segment was called functional when productive rearrangements were above 56.7%, and segregating when the standard deviation between donors exceeded 5%. A statistical classification framework was developed to diagnose cytomegalovirus status using the catalog of TCR beta chain sequences. V and J gene assignment, in a later analysis, came from comparing TCR nucleotide sequences with IMGT/GENE-DB human TR gene sequences. Using the TCRdist pipeline, a later analysis assigned CDR3 sequences along with most-parsimonious VDJ recombination scenarios. In a later analysis, each TCR beta chain was defined by its CDR3 amino acid sequence together with its V-gene family, and reads lacking a unique V-gene family were excluded. To address suspected cross-contamination and a sequencing artifact, a later analysis removed around 600 highly shared, low-generation-probability nucleotide sequences. In a later analysis, a clonal expansion index was calculated for each public chain from normalized within-repertoire ranks of inferred template counts. In a later analysis, generation probabilities were computed using a VDJ recombination model fitted to out-of-frame rearrangements, and the results were checked against IGoR. Hypergeometric tests were used in a later analysis to score TCR-TCR, TCR-HLA and TCR-CMV co-occurrence, with a repertoire-size bias correction applied to the TCR pairs. To estimate false discovery rates, a later analysis permuted the HLA or CMV assignments 20 times. In a later analysis, co-occurring TCRs were grouped with DBSCAN, and TCRdist sequence similarity was added when clustering was performed within HLA-allele-positive subsets. For co-occurrence clustering, repertoires with fewer than 30,000 or more than 120,000 public chains were excluded, along with roughly 5 repertoires with anomalous nucleotide sharing. Held by TCRdb, this immuneACCESS table contains in-frame sequences only and omits some clones. Under half of the omission traces to an unresolved V gene where checked; the cause of the rest is unknown. D and trimming were read from the DNA, whereas the V and J calls and clone size are those reported in that table. This sample holds some 200,000 clones; around four fifths were observed only once. Roughly 3% of the sample is in the top ten clones.

The cohort was made up of around 720 healthy bone marrow donors. All cohort members were sampled while nominally healthy, although unrecorded immune exposures were likely present. The donor was CMV seronegative and was included in the group of approximately 350 seronegative cohort members. Every donor gave a peripheral blood sample, and the peripheral blood mononuclear cells from that sample were used for TCR beta sequencing. The Qiagen DNeasy Blood Extraction Kit was used to extract genomic DNA from the blood cell samples. As regards this clone: The antigen it recognizes is unknown. There are no base qualities to consult, and no much larger clone falls within one base.

Its CDR3 holds 14 amino acids, cysteine through phenylalanine. The kept DNA is CDR3 alone, 42 bases in frame from the first base. From a lookup of the germline V gene, CDR1 and CDR2 are SNHLY and FYNNEI. The germline V end is reduced by 5 bases and the J end by 4 bases; junction bases left unmatched: 5. The specimen was PBMCs. The chain couples TRBV2 to TRBJ2-5; the central 9 bases match TRBD1. This TCR came from a female donor in good health and CMV-seronegative. The sequenced DNA is TGTGCCAGCAGTTCTACAGGGGGCGCAGAGACCCAGTACTTC. It specifies CASSSTGGAETQYF.